The sequence of this T cell receptor beta chain was determined in a study of cytomegalovirus exposure and HLA in healthy donors. Study-wide results and caveats: Donors belonging to an Asian-associated ancestry cluster reportedly showed fewer N-insertions in productive TCRs than the roughly 700-donor mean, according to what a later analysis found. Later on, a genetic analysis was performed. It linked a missense variant in DCLRE1C with V- and J-gene trimming of TCR beta.

60 Vbeta and 13 Jbeta primers were used in PCR. The table came from immunoSEQ multiplex PCR; TCRdb's copy has only in-frame clones and leaves some out. The sample records about 82,000 clones, 74% being singletons. Germline V gene data show CDR1 as MGHRA and CDR2 as YSYEKL. Trimming cost V 0 bases and J 5 bases; bases outside gene matches: 12. The CDR3 runs 20 residues. In its sample, this clone was seen once. Its matching antigen is unknown. The receptor was derived from a woman in her forties or fifties in good health and CMV-seropositive. Sequencing was performed on PBMCs. V and J are TRBV4-1 and TRBJ2-5; 16 bases are shared with TRBD2. This CDR3 reads CASSQDPGLAGGPLWETQYF. DNA for the CDR3: TGCGCCAGCAGCCAAGATCCGGGACTAGCGGGAGGGCCACTTTGGGAGACCCAGTACTTC.